Presented here are 18 T cell receptor beta chains from one specimen sequenced in a study of beta chain features in type 1 diabetes. For these TCRs, the target antigens are not known. Expressed TCRB transcripts were sequenced, since all the RNA that had been isolated was reverse transcribed. TCRdb's table, derived via immunoSEQ multiplex PCR, lists solely in-frame clones and lacks some. The sample yields some 350,000 clones, less than 15% seen once. Study observations and caveats: Shorter TCRB CDR3s, moderately but significantly so, were found in Type 1 diabetes patients in all four CD4+ subsets.

Sequenced input: naive CD4+ T cells from blood. The receptors here all came from a woman between 18 and 30 years old with type 1 diabetes.

The sample holds a few counts of this clone. This chain connects TRBV28 to TRBJ1-1; D is ambiguous. CDR3 length: 18 amino acids. Germline assignment: CDR1 MDHEN and CDR2 SYDVKM. The ends were cut back, 5 bases at V and 0 bases at J, with 22 bases in the middle. CDR3 sequence: CASSGPVVETLMNTEAFF. As DNA, the CDR3 is TGTGCCAGCAGTGGGCCTGTGGTCGAGACACTCATGAACACTGAAGCTTTCTTT.

The rearrangement joins TRBV10-2 to TRBJ2-7; 8 bases are shared with TRBD2. CDR3 size: 18 residues. J lost 0 bases, V lost 5 bases, and 15 bases had no gene match. Per the germline V gene, CDR1 is WSHSY and CDR2 is SAAADI. CDR3 sequence reads: CASSRLATSGEFSYEQYV. The CDR3 DNA is TGCGCCAGCAGTCGACTCGCTACTAGCGGAGAGTTCTCCTACGAGCAGTACGTC.

This clone turned up a few times. V and J are TRBV7-9 and TRBJ1-1, with D possibly being TRBD1 (6 bases). This CDR3 has 14 amino acids. Germline loops: CDR1 SEHNR, CDR2 FQNEAQ (reference sequence). The V and J ends lost 5 bases and 6 bases respectively, with 16 bases between them. CDR3 nucleotides: TGTGCCAGCAGCCACCAGGGGTCCGTGTCTGAAGCTTTCTTT. Its protein is CASSHQGSVSEAFF.

This rearrangement joins TRBV2 to TRBJ1-1; no clear D gene. The V gene lost 5 bases and the J gene lost 4 bases, with 11 bases spanning the gap. This CDR3 has 13 amino acids. From germline, CDR1 is SNHLY and CDR2 FYNNEI. The CDR3 nucleotides are TGTGCCAGCAGTCCTCGCGGCGGCACTGAAGCTTTCTTT. It specifies CASSPRGGTEAFF.

The chain carries TRBV7-2 and TRBJ2-1, with D perhaps matching TRBD2 (5 bases). Between the trimmed V and J ends, which lost 3 bases and 2 bases, there was a span of 17 bases. CDR1 SGHTA and CDR2 FQGNSA come from the germline V gene. This CDR3 has 17 residues. The CDR3 spells CASSFERGGLTYNEQFF. The CDR3 nucleotides read TGTGCCAGCAGCTTTGAAAGAGGAGGACTTACCTACAATGAGCAGTTCTTC.

V and J are TRBV6-5 and TRBJ1-2; TRBD1 is a possible D gene (6 bases). Germline V lookup: CDR1 MNHEY, CDR2 SVGAGI. The CDR3 sequence is 15 residues long. The ends were cut back, 4 bases at V and 4 bases at J, with 16 bases in the middle. This CDR3 is CASSSPGHPTYGYTF. CDR3 nucleotides: TGTGCCAGCAGTTCTCCGGGACACCCTACCTATGGCTACACCTTC.

The chain is built from TRBV28 and TRBJ2-2, with D possibly TRBD2 on 5 matching bases. The V gene lost 2 bases and the J gene lost 4 bases, with 8 bases spanning the gap. In germline, CDR1 is MDHEN, CDR2 SYDVKM. This CDR3 contains 14 residues. The CDR3 region has the DNA TGTGCCAGCAGTTTAACGGGGATCACCGGGGAGCTGTTTTTT. Encoded protein: CASSLTGITGELFF.

This clone was found a few times. The chain couples TRBV5-4 to TRBJ2-1; 12 bases line up with TRBD2. The CDR3 contains 17 residues. The germline gives CDR1 SGHNT, CDR2 YYREEE (reference sequence). Germline trimming cut 4 bases from V and 0 bases from J; bases unmatched to any gene: 5. CDR3 amino acids: CASSIGLAGSSYNEQFF. The CDR3 DNA reads TGTGCCAGCAGCATAGGACTAGCGGGGAGCTCCTACAATGAGCAGTTCTTC.

This chain connects TRBV19 to TRBJ2-1; no definite D call. V dropped 7 bases and J dropped 5 bases, with 12 bases sitting between them. This CDR3 comprises 13 residues. Germline CDR1 and CDR2: LNHDA and SQIVND (reference sequence). The CDR3 protein is CASTTWRNNEQFF. In DNA form, the CDR3 reads TGTGCCAGTACCACCTGGCGGAACAATGAGCAGTTCTTC.

The chain employs TRBV18 and TRBJ2-7; TRBD1 matches at 8 bases. V lost 6 bases and J lost 5; bases outside the gene matches: 12. The germline V gene has CDR1 KGHSH and CDR2 LQKENI. The CDR3 extends over 15 amino acids. CDR3 DNA sequence: TGTGCCAGCTCCCTCGACAGGGGACCCCCTCACGAGCAGTACGTC. Its protein product is CASSLDRGPPHEQYV.

The table lists this clone with a few counts. The chain couples TRBV2 to TRBJ2-7; TRBD1 aligns across 11 bases. Losses at the gene ends were 4 bases for V and 6 bases for J; bases not matched to a gene: 5. Germline CDR1 SNHLY, CDR2 FYNNEI. The length of the CDR3 is 14 residues. The CDR3 DNA is TGTGCCAGCAGTGTTAGGACAGGGGGCGTCGAGCAGTACTTC. Encoded protein: CASSVRTGGVEQYF.

This sequence joins TRBV5-1 and TRBJ2-3; 9 bases line up with TRBD1. Germline CDR1 reads SGHRS; CDR2 reads YFSETQ. The CDR3 has 16 amino acids. J gave up 3 bases and V 0 bases, and 5 bases lay outside the gene matches. The CDR3 loop is CASSLAPTGGTDTQYF. The CDR3, as DNA: TGCGCCAGCAGCTTGGCCCCGACAGGGGGAACAGATACGCAGTATTTT.

This clone has more than one count but fewer than ten. V gene TRBV11-2 combines with J gene TRBJ2-3; 11 positions agree with TRBD2. The CDR3 loop spans 17 amino acids. V was pared by 5 bases and J by 4 bases, with 11 bases of the junction left unmatched. The germline gives CDR1 SGHAT, CDR2 FQNNGV. The CDR3 protein is CASSVRGTSGGSDTQYF. The CDR3, as DNA: TGTGCCAGCAGCGTCAGGGGTACTAGCGGGGGCTCAGATACGCAGTATTTT.

The chain couples TRBV19 to TRBJ1-1, with 9 nucleotides matching TRBD1. Germline V lookup: CDR1 LNHDA, CDR2 SQIVND (reference sequence). The CDR3 covers 15 residues. V shed 7 bases, J shed 5 bases, and the junction held 11 bases outside the gene matches. This chain's CDR3 is CASIGNRGLWTEAFF. Written as DNA, the CDR3 is TGTGCCAGTATAGGGAACAGGGGGCTTTGGACTGAAGCTTTCTTT.

J is TRBJ2-7 and V is TRBV19, with TRBD2 identical over 10 bases. The junction had 5 bases not matched to a gene; V was cut back by 3 bases and J by 3 bases. Germline CDR1 is LNHDA and CDR2 is SQIVND (reference sequence). The CDR3 is 15 amino acids. The CDR3 sequence is CASSIRTSGSYEQYF. Here the CDR3 DNA reads TGTGCCAGTAGTATCAGGACTAGCGGCAGCTACGAGCAGTACTTC.

The rearrangement links TRBV28 to TRBJ2-5; TRBD1 is a possible D gene (6 bases). This CDR3 has 16 amino acids. Germline CDR1 and CDR2: MDHEN and SYDVKM. Trimming stripped 8 bases from V and 1 base from J, with 20 bases between. The CDR3 reads CASRPITRTAQETQYF. The CDR3, as DNA: TGTGCCAGCCGCCCGATAACGAGGACAGCCCAAGAGACCCAGTACTTC.

The genes are TRBV9 and TRBJ2-5; the match to TRBD1 covers 9 bases. Germline values: CDR1 SGDLS, CDR2 YYNGEE. The ends lost 1 base at V and 2 bases at J; junction bases unmatched: 6. The CDR3 consists of 16 residues. As DNA, the CDR3 is TGTGCCAGCAGCGTAATCGGGACAGGGCCTCAAGAGACCCAGTACTTC. Amino acid sequence: CASSVIGTGPQETQYF.

This clone occurred a few times. The chain links TRBV15 to TRBJ2-3, with D maybe TRBD2 (6 bases). The ends were cut back, 2 bases at V and 0 bases at J, with 12 bases in the middle. This CDR3 is built from 16 residues. CDR1 is LNHNV and CDR2 is YYDKDF in the germline V gene (reference sequence). The CDR3 DNA reads TGTGCCACCAGCAGATCACTAGCCCAGAGCACAGATACGCAGTATTTT. Translated: CATSRSLAQSTDTQYF.